This entry is about one T cell receptor (beta chain). The data were produced by immunoSEQ multiplex PCR, yet TCRdb's version contains in-frame clones alone and is incomplete. The repertoire consists of some 110,000 clones, with 75% to 90% occurring once and the leading ten covering 1.5% to 2%. Time point defined: peripheral blood 6 weeks after treatment start. The source of the sample is a study of PD-L1 blockade in urothelial cancer. The CDR3 is 15 residues long. Germline CDR1 reads LNHDA; CDR2 reads SQIVND (reference sequence). With 5 bases clipped from V and 10 bases from J, the junction kept 11 bases outside the gene matches.

The sequenced sample was PBMCs, obtained around atezolizumab (anti-PD-L1) treatment. The receptor comes from a man aged 60-69 years with urothelial cancer. The chain joins TRBV19 to TRBJ1-6, with TRBD1 identical over 7 bases. CDR3 sequence reads: CASSQNRGRFSPLHF. CDR3 in DNA: TGTGCCAGTAGTCAAAACAGGGGACGGTTCTCACCCCTCCACTTT.